The 21 T cell receptor beta chains in this list originate from one sample, sequenced in a study of blood T cell repertoires in COVID-19. This table comes from immunoSEQ multiplex PCR, and its TCRdb copy is limited to in-frame clones, with some not included. The sample lists approximately 90,000 clones, roughly 83% occurring once. The sample taken for sequencing was peripheral blood. The receptors here all came from a woman aged 80 or over with active or convalescent COVID-19.

The V gene is TRBV9, the J gene TRBJ1-3, with 8 bases lining up with TRBD1. Trimming removed 3 bases from V and 7 bases from J; junction bases left unmatched: 6. This CDR3 has 14 amino acids. CDR1 is SGDLS and CDR2 is YYNGEE in the germline V gene. The CDR3 region is CASSERTGWNTIYF. The CDR3 bases are TGTGCCAGCAGCGAAAGGACAGGGTGGAACACCATATATTTT.

The J gene is TRBJ2-5, the V gene TRBV6-5, with a possible D match to TRBD1 (5 bases). This CDR3 comprises 14 residues. V was trimmed by 7 bases and J by 5 bases, leaving 17 bases between them. CDR1 and CDR2 (germline): MNHEY, SVGAGI. CDR3 loop: CASTGWQGMETQYF. CDR3 nucleotide sequence: TGTGCCAGCACTGGGTGGCAGGGTATGGAGACCCAGTACTTC.

The CDR3 DNA reads as TGTGCCAGCAGTTACTCTAGCACTCAACCCTACGAGCAGTACTTC. Translation gives CASSYSSTQPYEQYF. The V gene is TRBV6-5, the J gene TRBJ2-7; no clear D gene. The V gene lost 0 bases and the J gene lost 2 bases, with 11 bases spanning the gap. The CDR3 has 15 amino acids. Germline-derived CDR1 and CDR2 are MNHEY and SVGAGI.

This chain uses TRBV9 with TRBJ2-7; 11 bases map to TRBD2. Looked up from germline, CDR1 is SGDLS and CDR2 is YYNGEE. Trimming cost V 0 bases and J 6 bases; bases outside gene matches: 2. The CDR3 length is 14 residues. The CDR3 spells CASSVGLAGGEQYF. The CDR3 DNA sequence: TGTGCCAGCAGCGTAGGGCTAGCGGGAGGCGAGCAGTACTTC.

The chain couples TRBV7-6 to TRBJ2-7; TRBD1 agrees at 7 bases. The CDR3 is 17 residues long. V gave up 5 bases and J gave up 4 bases; unmatched junction bases: 17. Germline CDR1 and CDR2: SGHVS and FNYEAQ. CDR3 in DNA: TGTGCCAGCAGCGCAAACCGGGACCACAGGGGTCCTTACGAGCAGTACTTC. Its translation: CASSANRDHRGPYEQYF.

The rearrangement uses TRBV6-5 and TRBJ1-4; a weak D match, TRBD1 (5 bases). The CDR3 sequence is 14 residues long. Germline V CDR1 and CDR2: MNHEY, SVGAGI. The germline V and J ends were trimmed by 6 bases and 8 bases, with 16 bases remaining between them. The CDR3 sequence is CASRTPGLDEKLFF. In DNA form, the CDR3 reads TGTGCCAGCAGGACTCCAGGGTTGGACGAAAAACTGTTTTTT.

This clone was detected once. This chain links TRBV2 with TRBJ2-1; TRBD2 agrees at 11 bases. With 4 bases clipped from V and 11 bases from J, the junction kept 7 bases outside the gene matches. This CDR3 has 14 residues. Per the germline V gene, CDR1 is SNHLY and CDR2 is FYNNEI. The CDR3 loop reads CASSVGSGRDKQFF. The CDR3 DNA reads TGTGCCAGCAGTGTGGGTAGCGGGAGGGACAAGCAGTTCTTC.

The chain recombines TRBV6-5 with TRBJ1-5, with 7 nucleotides matching TRBD1. The V and J ends lost 8 bases and 9 bases, in that order; junction bases with no gene match: 13. In germline, CDR1 is MNHEY, CDR2 SVGAGI. This CDR3 comprises 14 residues. The CDR3 region is CASEGGGGRGPQHF. The CDR3, as DNA: TGTGCCAGCGAGGGAGGAGGGGGCAGAGGGCCCCAGCATTTT.

This chain joins TRBV2 and TRBJ2-7, with TRBD2 matching over 7 bases. Germline V lookup: CDR1 SNHLY, CDR2 FYNNEI. This CDR3 has 13 amino acids. With 1 base clipped from V and 9 bases from J, the junction kept 6 bases outside the gene matches. The CDR3 here is CASSEGLAVGQYF. The CDR3, as DNA: TGTGCCAGCAGTGAAGGGCTAGCGGTCGGGCAGTACTTC.

This clone was observed a single time. The chain couples TRBV19 to TRBJ2-7, with D tentatively TRBD2 (5 bases). V was trimmed by 10 bases and J by 2 bases, leaving 21 bases between them. This CDR3 has 15 amino acids. CDR1 is LNHDA, CDR2 SQIVND, per germline (reference sequence). The CDR3 bases are TGTGCCACCTCCCCTCGGGCTAGCCGGGCCTACGAGCAGTACTTC. It is translated as CATSPRASRAYEQYF.

V usage is TRBV7-2 and J usage is TRBJ1-3, with D hard to call. Germline V gene sequence: CDR1 SGHTA, CDR2 FQGNSA. Trimming took 4 bases from V and 0 from J, leaving 7 bases between them. The length of the CDR3 is 14 residues. CDR3 sequence reads: CASSSIFSGNTIYF. CDR3 DNA: TGTGCCAGCAGCTCCATTTTCTCTGGAAACACCATATATTTT.

The genes are TRBV30 and TRBJ2-7; TRBD2 is a possible D gene (5 bases). Trimming took off 3 bases at V and 6 bases at J, with 18 bases between the two ends. The germline V gene has CDR1 GTSNPN and CDR2 SVGIG (reference sequence). This CDR3 is 14 amino acids long. CDR3 bases: TGTGCCTGGAGAGCGGTGGGCCAGGTCGGCGAGCAGTACTTC. This translates into CAWRAVGQVGEQYF.

The rearrangement joins TRBV9 to TRBJ1-1; weak D call: TRBD1 (5 bases). Trimming removed 0 bases from V and 4 bases from J, with 10 bases in between. Germline CDR1 and CDR2: SGDLS and YYNGEE. There are 14 residues in the CDR3. The CDR3 region is CASSVGGATTEAFF. In DNA form, the CDR3 reads TGTGCCAGCAGCGTAGGCGGGGCGACCACTGAAGCTTTCTTT.

This rearrangement joins TRBV7-2 to TRBJ2-3; no definite D call. The V gene's germline CDR1 is SGHTA and CDR2 FQGNSA. V lost 0 bases, J lost 4 bases, and 8 bases lay in between. CDR3 length equals 14 residues. CDR3 sequence (DNA): TGTGCCAGCAGCTTAGCTGAGAGTGCAGATACGCAGTATTTT. Translating gives CASSLAESADTQYF.

The chain carries TRBV7-2 and TRBJ1-5; TRBD1 agrees at 10 bases. The CDR3 consists of 17 residues. Trimming removed 7 bases from V and 12 bases from J; junction bases left unmatched: 21. CDR1 SGHTA and CDR2 FQGNSA come from the germline V gene. The CDR3 bases are TGTGCCAGCAACCTAGACAGGGGGCAAAGGTCGGATCATGTCCAGCATTTT. This sequence encodes CASNLDRGQRSDHVQHF. The variable domain in full, with the rest retrieved from reference TRBV7-2 and TRBJ1-5, is GAGVSQSPSNKVTEKGKDVELRCDPISGHTALYWYRQSLGQGLEFLIYFQGNSAPDKSGLPSDRFSAERTGGSVSTLTIQRTQQEDSAVYLCASNLDRGQRSDHVQHFGDGTRLSIL.

The chain recombines TRBV6-2 or TRBV6-3 with TRBJ2-7; no definite D call. With 2 bases removed from V and 4 bases from J, the gap between germline ends came to 3 bases. Germline CDR1 and CDR2: MNHEY and SVGEGT. CDR3 length: 11 residues. The CDR3 loop reads CASSYLYEQYF. CDR3 DNA: TGTGCCAGCAGTTACCTATACGAGCAGTACTTC.

This clone was recorded once. The chain has TRBV28 and TRBJ1-5; D not resolved. This CDR3 region has 13 residues. The V end lost 9 bases, the J end lost 0 bases, and 9 bases lay between the germline ends. Per germline, CDR1 MDHEN and CDR2 SYDVKM. This CDR3 is CASLRYSNQPQHF. The CDR3, as DNA: TGTGCCAGTCTCAGGTATAGCAATCAGCCCCAGCATTTT.

This clone was picked up one time. This chain joins TRBV6-7 and TRBJ2-7; 8 nucleotides match TRBD1. TRBV6-7 is an ORF, with its function uncertain. The V and J ends lost 5 bases and 9 bases, in that order; junction bases with no gene match: 9. This CDR3 is 13 amino acids long. CDR3 DNA: TGTGCCAGCAGTAACGGACAGGGCCTCGGGCAGTACTTC. Translation gives CASSNGQGLGQYF.

V is TRBV19 and J is TRBJ1-2; a possible D gene is TRBD1 (6 bases). Per germline, CDR1 LNHDA and CDR2 SQIVND (reference sequence). Trimming took 4 bases from V and 7 from J, leaving 10 bases between them. The CDR3 is 12 residues long. CDR3 sequence reads: CASSRTDFGYTF. CDR3 coding DNA: TGTGCCAGTAGTAGGACAGACTTTGGCTACACCTTC.

This rearrangement joins TRBV20-1 to TRBJ1-2, with 7 bases fitting TRBD1. Trimming cost V 6 bases and J 7 bases; bases outside gene matches: 5. The CDR3 spans 11 residues. Germline V gene lookup returns CDR1 DFQATT and CDR2 SNEGSKA (reference sequence). CDR3 nucleotide sequence: TGCAGTGCCGGGACAGAAGGTGGCTACACCTTC. Amino acid sequence: CSAGTEGGYTF.

This clone was counted only a few times. V gene TRBV10-1 combines with J gene TRBJ1-2, with 9 bases fitting TRBD1. This CDR3 has 13 amino acids. With 6 bases clipped from V and 5 bases from J, the junction kept 4 bases outside the gene matches. Germline V gives CDR1 WNHNN, CDR2 SYGVQD (reference sequence). The DNA of the CDR3 is TGCGCCAGCAGCGTCGGACAGGGGTATGGCTACACCTTC. As protein: CASSVGQGYGYTF.